This TCR beta chain was sequenced in a study of shared clonotypes between healthy human individuals. As for the study in general: CD4 naive cells filled three plates per donor, CD4 memory three, CD8 naive two and CD8 memory one.

Points from the study as a whole: What limited the represented genetic and exposure-history diversity was the small number of donors.

Points on this clone: The antigen is unknown.

In the CD4+ fraction, cells were divided into CD45RA+ naive and CD45RA-negative memory subsets. As originally analysed: Filtering of immunoSEQ junctional sequences could not match full-length read filtering. Using immunoSEQ multiplex PCR, the repertoire was profiled, and TCRdb retains in-frame clones only, with some absent. Clone size and V and J calls were adopted from that table, with D and trimming inferred from the DNA. The profile shows about 2,500,000 clones, approximately 94% of them singletons. The TCR sequence derives from a man between 18 and 35 years old in good health. Sequenced material: naive CD4+ T cells sorted from blood. The sample's subset: CD45RA+ positively selected.

The CDR3 protein is CASLSGASYEQYF. The CDR3 bases are TGTGCCAGTCTTAGCGGGGCCTCCTACGAGCAGTACTTC. This rearrangement joins TRBV6-1 to TRBJ2-5; 8 bases agree with TRBD2. The J call is doubtful: the DNA matches TRBJ2-7 better. The CDR3 has 13 amino acids. Per the germline V gene, CDR1 is MNHNS and CDR2 is SASEGT.